The following is a TCR beta chain sequence with its context. The target of this receptor is not known. No per-base quality is available; no much larger clone lies one base away. Thawed PBMCs were FACS-sorted into unstimulated Tregs (CD4+CD25+CD127-), CD4+ non-Tregs (CD4+CD25-), CD4 cells and CD8 cells. Blood from healthy controls was obtained either from healthy volunteers or as purchased buffy coats. Healthy control blood was processed to PBMCs by Ficoll density gradient and cryopreserved, and patient PBMCs were collected before and after transplant. This sample was included in a study of Tregs in tolerant kidney transplant recipients (dated by TCRdb to between 2017 and 2020). Regarding the research as a whole: Before combined kidney and bone marrow transplantation, this study identified donor-specific regulatory T cells using TCRbeta sequencing and then followed those same cells after transplant. Several methods of expanding Tregs specific for an allogeneic donor were compared by TCRbeta repertoire sequencing in a few healthy controls. The paper's findings and limits, for the study overall: Biological reproducibility was not directly addressed, though technical replication error appeared minimal. Expanding Tregs with activated donor B cells appeared to identify the most biologically relevant and donor-specific TCRbeta repertoire. Because the study included only a small number of patients, the results must be confirmed in larger populations and under other immunosuppression protocols.

The germline V gene yields MNHNS for CDR1 and SASEGT for CDR2. V is pared back by 6 bases and J by 3 bases, with 9 bases lying between the germline termini. The CDR3 numbers 12 residues from cysteine through phenylalanine. Just the 36-base CDR3 DNA is kept, in frame starting at base 1. Genomic DNA was extracted from sorted cells with the QIAGEN DNeasy Blood and Tissue Kit for TCRbeta CDR3 sequencing. High-throughput TCRbeta CDR3 sequencing was carried out commercially through immunoSEQ, with PCR amplification with bias correction and internal controls included. Per the source publication's procedure: Unique productive TCRbeta sequences were defined by CDR3 nucleotide sequence where primers matched, and otherwise by CDR3 amino acid sequence together with Vbeta and Jbeta genes. Sorting error was corrected by removing sequences shared between sorted populations at a frequency ratio of 2:1 or less, and the remaining shared sequences were assigned to the higher population. Sequences were defined as donor-reactive when expanded at least 5-fold in CFSE-low cells versus unstimulated cells and present at a frequency of at least 0.01% in CFSE-low cells. Jensen-Shannon divergence calculated on the top 100 TCRbeta sequences ranked by frequency was used to measure repertoire divergence. For samples with multiple sequencing runs, sorting error was corrected in each run separately before the runs were combined. The immuneACCESS repertoire file appears here via TCRdb, limited to in-frame rearrangements. These files lack a portion of the clones; in checked studies, under half of the deficit traces to unresolved V genes, and the cause of the others is not known. Clone size and the V and J calls come from that table; the DNA yielded D and trimming. Recorded for this sample are roughly 120,000 clones; around nine tenths of them occurred a single time. Less than 0.7% of the sample is held by the ten biggest clonotypes.

This TCR derives from a human donor in good health. The receptor chain draws on TRBV6-1 and TRBJ2-7, with no confidently assigned D gene. Material: CD4+ T cells from blood. The CDR3 region has the sequence CASSLTRYEQYF. In nucleotides, the sequence is TGTGCCAGCAGCCTAACTCGCTACGAGCAGTACTTC.